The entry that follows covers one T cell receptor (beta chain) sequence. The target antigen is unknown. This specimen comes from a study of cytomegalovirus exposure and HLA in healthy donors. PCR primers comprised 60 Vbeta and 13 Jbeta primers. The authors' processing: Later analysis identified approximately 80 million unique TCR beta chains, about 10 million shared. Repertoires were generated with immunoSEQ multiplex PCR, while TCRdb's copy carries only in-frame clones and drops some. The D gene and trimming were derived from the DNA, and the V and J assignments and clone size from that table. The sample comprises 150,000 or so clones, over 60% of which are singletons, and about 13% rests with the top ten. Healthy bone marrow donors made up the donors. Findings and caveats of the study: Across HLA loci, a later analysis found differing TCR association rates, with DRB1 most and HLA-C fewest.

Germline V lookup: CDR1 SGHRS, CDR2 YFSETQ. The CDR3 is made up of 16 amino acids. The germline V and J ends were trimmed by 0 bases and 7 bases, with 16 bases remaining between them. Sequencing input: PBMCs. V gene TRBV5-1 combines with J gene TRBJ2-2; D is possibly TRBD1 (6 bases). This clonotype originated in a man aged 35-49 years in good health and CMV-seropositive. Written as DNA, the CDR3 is TGCGCCAGCAGCTTGGGGGGACAACTATTCCTCGGGGAGCTGTTTTTT. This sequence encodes CASSLGGQLFLGELFF.